One and the same sample provided the 17 T cell receptor beta chains below, sequenced in a study of T cell responses to AZD1222 COVID-19 vaccine. Data came from immunoSEQ multiplex PCR; TCRdb stores just in-frame clones and leaves some out. The data hold about 60,000 clones, with roughly 84% observed a single time. The specimen was peripheral blood, collected on day 0 of AZD1222 vaccination. Source of these receptors: an adult in good health.

This clone was seen a handful of times. The V gene is TRBV19, the J gene TRBJ1-5; 8 nucleotides agree with TRBD1. Germline V gene sequence: CDR1 LNHDA, CDR2 SQIVND (reference sequence). The CDR3 contains 15 residues. V was pared by 4 bases and J by 5 bases, with 7 bases of the junction left unmatched. This CDR3 is CASSTSDRGDQPQHF. The DNA for the CDR3 is TGTGCCAGTAGTACCTCAGACAGGGGCGATCAGCCCCAGCATTTT.

V and J are TRBV4-1 and TRBJ2-1; tentative D call: TRBD1 (5 bases). The germline gives CDR1 MGHRA, CDR2 YSYEKL. Trimming removed 4 bases from V and 0 bases from J, with 13 bases in between. This CDR3 has 16 residues. The CDR3 sequence: CASSPRAGRSYNEQFF. In DNA form, the CDR3 reads TGCGCCAGCAGCCCCAGGGCCGGGCGCTCCTACAATGAGCAGTTCTTC.

In this sample, this clone turned up a few times. CDR3 region: CASTRGGPTGELFF. The CDR3 bases are TGTGCCAGCACGAGGGGGGGGCCTACCGGGGAGCTGTTTTTT. The gene calls are TRBV6-5 and TRBJ2-2; D is possibly TRBD2 (7 bases). The length of the CDR3 is 14 residues. V was trimmed by 7 bases and J by 5 bases, leaving 14 bases between them. Germline lookup yields CDR1 MNHEY and CDR2 SVGAGI.

The chain uses TRBV11-2 and TRBJ1-2, with a weak D call TRBD1 (6 bases). Deletions cut 6 bases from V and 6 bases from J, with 17 bases between. The CDR3 covers 14 residues. Germline-derived CDR1 and CDR2 are SGHAT and FQNNGV. The CDR3 nucleotides read TGTGCCAGCAGGCCCTCAGGGGACGGACATGGCTACACCTTC. This translates into CASRPSGDGHGYTF.

The chain recombines TRBV4-2 with TRBJ1-4, with D tentatively TRBD1 (5 bases). Trimming stripped 3 bases from V and 12 bases from J, with 23 bases between. CDR3 length: 16 amino acids. Germline values: CDR1 LGHNA, CDR2 YNFKEQ. CDR3 in amino acids: CASSQDPMGGVRELFF. DNA for the CDR3: TGTGCCAGCAGCCAGGACCCAATGGGGGGAGTGAGGGAACTGTTTTTT.

The V call is TRBV7-8, the J call TRBJ1-5; D is possibly TRBD1 (6 bases). Trimming cost V 5 bases and J 4 bases, with 12 bases left between them. The V gene's germline CDR1 is SGHVS and CDR2 FQNEAQ. The CDR3 runs 14 residues. CDR3 sequence: CASSPGVINQPQHF. In DNA, the CDR3 is TGTGCCAGCAGCCCAGGGGTGATAAATCAGCCCCAGCATTTT.

As concerns this clone: The same CDR3 can be traced to other DNA sequences in this sample. This chain joins TRBV19 and TRBJ1-3, with D unresolved. Trimming took 3 bases from V and 0 from J, leaving 6 bases between them. The germline gives CDR1 LNHDA, CDR2 SQIVND (reference sequence). This CDR3 is 14 amino acids long. The CDR3 loop reads CASSIGSSGNTIYF. CDR3 coding DNA: TGTGCCAGTAGTATTGGAAGCTCTGGAAACACCATATATTTT.

The chain carries TRBV5-1 and TRBJ1-1; the match to TRBD1 covers 8 bases. Trimming removed 4 bases from V and 4 bases from J; junction bases left unmatched: 12. Germline V CDR1 and CDR2: SGHRS, YFSETQ. This CDR3 is built from 16 residues. DNA of the CDR3: TGCGCCAGCAGCCCGCAGGTCAGGGGGCAAGGCACTGAAGCTTTCTTT. It codes for CASSPQVRGQGTEAFF.

V is TRBV2 and J is TRBJ2-7; TRBD1 might be the D (6 bases). In germline, CDR1 is SNHLY, CDR2 FYNNEI. Trimming pared 4 bases from V and 0 bases from J, leaving 10 bases between. CDR3 length: 14 residues. CDR3: CASSARDNSYEQYF. The DNA of the CDR3 is TGTGCCAGCAGTGCACGGGACAACTCCTACGAGCAGTACTTC. Using reference TRBV2 and TRBJ2-7 for the parts outside the CDR3, the full variable domain is EPEVTQTPSHQVTQMGQEVILRCVPISNHLYFYWYRQILGQKVEFLVSFYNNEISEKSEIFDDQFSVERPDGSNFTLKIRSTKLEDSAMYFCASSARDNSYEQYFGPGTRLTVT.

The rearrangement links TRBV5-8 to TRBJ1-1, with TRBD1 identical over 8 bases. V trimming: 4 bases; J trimming: 2 bases; junction bases outside the gene matches: 7. The CDR3 is 15 amino acids. CDR1 SGHTS and CDR2 YDEGEE come from the germline V gene. The CDR3 protein is CASSQRTGRNTEAFF. CDR3 in DNA: TGTGCCAGCAGCCAAAGGACAGGGCGAAACACTGAAGCTTTCTTT.

This clone was detected only once. The rearrangement uses TRBV10-1 and TRBJ2-7; D could derive from TRBD1 or TRBD2 (6 bases each). Germline CDR1 is WNHNN and CDR2 is SYGVQD (reference sequence). The length of the CDR3 is 13 residues. V was cut by 9 bases and J by 3 bases, with 15 bases left in between. Here the CDR3 DNA reads TGCGCCAGTAGCAAACAGGGAGGCTACGAGCAGTACTTC. Protein: CASSKQGGYEQYF.

This clone was seen a handful of times. The chain uses TRBV19 and TRBJ1-1; 8 nucleotides agree with TRBD1. Germline values: CDR1 LNHDA, CDR2 SQIVND (reference sequence). The CDR3 has 14 amino acids. Losses at the gene ends were 5 bases for V and 4 bases for J; bases not matched to a gene: 6. This CDR3 reads CASSDRGRSTEAFF. The CDR3 nucleotides are TGTGCCAGTAGTGACAGGGGAAGGAGCACTGAAGCTTTCTTT. The full variable domain, its missing parts supplied by reference TRBV19 and TRBJ1-1, is DGGITQSPKYLFRKEGQNVTLSCEQNLNHDAMYWYRQDPGQGLRLIYYSQIVNDFQKGDIAEGYSVSREKKESFPLTVTSAQKNPTAFYLCASSDRGRSTEAFFGQGTRLTVV.

The chain has TRBV5-5 and TRBJ1-4, with D unclear. V lost 4 bases and J 0 bases, leaving 10 bases between the germline ends. Germline lookup yields CDR1 SGHKS and CDR2 YYEKEE (reference sequence). CDR3 length: 15 residues. CDR3 amino acids: CASSLAGSTNEKLFF. CDR3 sequence (DNA): TGTGCCAGCAGCCTGGCGGGGTCAACTAATGAAAAACTGTTTTTT.

This clone was counted once. The chain links TRBV2 to TRBJ2-7; either TRBD1 or TRBD2 may fit D (6 bases each). V dropped 5 bases and J dropped 4 bases, with 18 bases sitting between them. This CDR3 has 15 residues. Per germline, CDR1 SNHLY and CDR2 FYNNEI. CDR3 residues: CASSPQGQGRYEQYF. CDR3 nucleotide sequence: TGTGCCAGCAGTCCCCAGGGGCAGGGGAGGTACGAGCAGTACTTC.

The chain joins TRBV5-6 to TRBJ1-5; 9 bases map to TRBD1. V lost 3 bases to trimming and J lost 7 bases; unmatched junction nucleotides: 5. This CDR3 has 14 residues. Germline V gene lookup returns CDR1 SGHDT and CDR2 YYEEEE. CDR3 coding DNA: TGTGCCAGCAGCTGGGGACAGGGCAGCCAGCCCCAGCATTTT. This gives the protein CASSWGQGSQPQHF.

The genes are TRBV19 and TRBJ2-1; 7 nucleotides agree with TRBD1. Unmatched junction bases numbered 4, after V lost 2 bases and J lost 3 bases. This CDR3 is built from 15 residues. Germline V gene sequence: CDR1 LNHDA, CDR2 SQIVND (reference sequence). In DNA, the CDR3 is TGTGCCAGTAGTATAAGGACAGGTTACTACAATGAGCAGTTCTTC. Amino acids: CASSIRTGYYNEQFF.

The rearrangement links TRBV5-1 to TRBJ2-1; D is unclear. The CDR3 loop spans 12 amino acids. The V end lost 5 bases, the J end lost 8 bases, and 11 bases lay between the germline ends. Germline CDR1 reads SGHRS; CDR2 reads YFSETQ. The chain's CDR3 is CASRKEGDEQFF. CDR3 nucleotides: TGCGCCAGCAGAAAAGAAGGCGATGAGCAGTTCTTC. Full variable domain (missing parts from reference TRBV5-1 and TRBJ2-1): KAGVTQTPRYLIKTRGQQVTLSCSPISGHRSVSWYQQTPGQGLQFLFEYFSETQRNKGNFPGRFSGRQFSNSRSEMNVSTLELGDSALYLCASRKEGDEQFFGPGTRLTVL.